A single T cell receptor beta chain is shown here with its context. Its binding antigen is unknown. One base away there is no much larger clone; base qualities are not given. The data originate from a study of T cells in Graves' hyperthyroidism and ophthalmopathy (dated by TCRdb to between 2018 and 2021). In the study overall: Peripheral blood samples were taken at the time of initial diagnosis, prior to any treatment. Once sampling was done, hyperthyroidism patients were given methimazole at a starting dose of 30 mg daily, whereas ophthalmopathy patients were given high-dose intravenous methylprednisolone. TCR Vbeta CDR3 sequencing of fewer than 150 peripheral blood samples (over 40 ophthalmopathy, 75 to 85 hyperthyroidism and roughly 17 progressor patients) is reported in the paper. Prospective prediction of ophthalmopathy was tested in an independent validation cohort of some 20 hyperthyroidism patients and some 17 patients who later progressed to ophthalmopathy. TCR V-J signatures able to tell the groups apart were searched for in a discovery cohort of some 97 patients, of whom more than 40 had Graves' ophthalmopathy and roughly 57 had stable Graves' hyperthyroidism. The approximately 97 discovery patients were randomly divided into training and test sets at a 7:3 ratio. The study also compared thyroid tissue and blood T-cell repertoires from five or six Graves' hyperthyroidism patients.

Amplification of TCR beta CDR3 regions was carried out from RNA transcripts. The first round of RT-PCR for the TCR CDR3 was performed with the HTBI primer set and the Qiagen OneStep RT-PCR kit. The libraries were constructed in a second round of multiplex PCR and then size-selected and purified. Paired-end sequencing of the libraries was performed with 100 bp reads on an Illumina HiSeq2000. On the study's bioinformatics: Raw data were processed with SOAPnuke, discarding reads with adapters, uncalled bases, mean Phred below 15, or no exact constant-primer or identifier match. COPE v1.2.5 was used to merge the high-quality paired reads, and each unique nucleotide sequence was defined as a clonotype. MiTCR v1.1 was used to align the clonotypes against IMGT TRBV, TRBD and TRBJ reference segments. Only V-J combinations with frequency above 0.0001, covering 99% to 99.2% of repertoires, were analysed. The TCS score was defined as F50 (clonal expansion) divided by E x V (chaos), with BLOSUM62-based TCRdist calculated between CDR3 peptides within each V-J. Welch's t-statistics and random forest reduced several hundred V-J features to 13, which were used in a naive Bayes classifier (R e1071). TCRdb reworked the public reads: Q25 trimming with fastp, MiXCR clone assembly, productive beta chains retained. Every distinct CDR3 protein forms one entry, paired with its most common genes and DNA. TCRdb's processing, not the study's, gives the V and J calls here. The sample has about 710,000 distinct CDR3 sequences on record, roughly 15% of them singletons. The leading ten clones occupy under 10% of the sample.

Graves' hyperthyroidism was defined as stable when no progression to ophthalmopathy occurred over 18 months of follow-up. Hyperthyroidism patients were newly diagnosed, had a disease duration of under 2 months, and were aged 18 to 65 years. Patients with uncontrolled infections, other autoimmune diseases, pregnancy or lactation were excluded. Diagnoses were based on clinical symptoms, serum thyroxine and TRAb, thyroid ultrasound and orbital computed tomography. Ficoll-Paque density gradient centrifugation was used to isolate PBMCs from 8 to 10 ml of fresh peripheral blood. Total RNA was extracted using Trizol reagent, and RNA quality was assessed on an Agilent 2100 Bioanalyzer. The paper as a whole reports these results and caveats: Ophthalmopathy was separated from stable hyperthyroidism by a 13 V-J signature model, with over 85% sensitivity and about 81% specificity obtained in cross-validation and 80%/75% obtained in testing. In validation, the model predicted progression to ophthalmopathy with about 71% sensitivity and over 72% specificity, a median of roughly seven months before onset. Sample size was not statistically predetermined, and blinding of investigators to group allocation was not performed. Blood samples also contained most of the expanded thyroid clonotypes (frequency above 0.001), which suggests that blood repertoires may reflect thyroid immune responses.

Counted from cysteine to phenylalanine, this CDR3 has 16 amino acids. The sequence is cut down to CDR3 DNA, 48 bases in frame from base 1. From a lookup of the germline V gene, CDR1 and CDR2 are MDHEN and SYDVKM. At the junction V is shortened by 3 bases and J by 1 base; bases outside the gene matches: 4. The chain links TRBV28 with TRBJ2-7; 12 bases in between match TRBD2. The origin of this receptor is a young man with Graves' hyperthyroidism. The sequenced sample consisted of blood. The DNA sequence reads TGTGCCAGCAGTTTGCTAGCGGGAGGGGAGTCCTACGAGCAGTACTTC. Translation gives CASSLLAGGESYEQYF.